Each of the 19 T cell receptor beta chains below was sequenced from the same sample in a study of glioma-infiltrating T cells. TCR alpha and beta CDR3 regions were amplified from RNA using iRepertoire nested multiplex PCR. One entry per CDR3 protein, called by TCRdb with MiXCR from the multiplex PCR reads. This sample has under 150,000 distinct CDR3 sequences; 39% occur once, and the top ten carry 20%. Sample: glioma tissue, nonneoplastic brain tissue, or PBMCs (not recorded which). These TCRs come from a human donor with low-grade glioma or glioblastoma, undergoing nonglioma brain surgery, or in good health (not recorded which).

This clonotype was counted many times. CDR3 in DNA: TGCAGTGCTAGAGAGGTTGGGAGTACAGATACGCAGTATTTT. The encoded protein is CSAREVGSTDTQYF. V is TRBV20-1 and J is TRBJ2-3; D is perhaps TRBD2 (5 bases). Per the germline V gene, CDR1 is DFQATT and CDR2 is SNEGSKA (reference sequence). The CDR3 covers 14 residues. Trimming pared 0 bases from V and 3 bases from J, leaving 10 bases between.

The table lists this clonotype with a few counts. The chain links TRBV6-4 to TRBJ2-3; TRBD2 matches 9 bases. V dropped 5 bases and J dropped 3; count of bases not matched to a gene: 6. This CDR3 has 15 amino acids. CDR1 and CDR2 from the germline V gene are MRHNA and SNTAGT. The CDR3 reads CASSPLAGATDTQYF. In DNA, the CDR3 is TGTGCCAGCAGTCCTTTAGCGGGAGCTACAGATACGCAGTATTTT.

This chain connects TRBV18 to TRBJ1-1; TRBD1 matches at 9 bases. V lost 4 bases to trimming and J lost 4 bases; unmatched junction nucleotides: 4. This CDR3 has 14 amino acids. The germline CDR1 and CDR2 sequences are KGHSH and LQKENI. DNA for the CDR3: TGTGCCAGCTCACTGGACAGGGGCCCCACTGAAGCTTTCTTT. This translates into CASSLDRGPTEAFF.

This clonotype turned up a few times. The V and J genes are TRBV4-2 and TRBJ1-2; unclear D gene. V was clipped by 5 bases and J by 0 bases, with 10 bases between them. CDR3 length: 14 amino acids. Germline V lookup: CDR1 LGHNA, CDR2 YNFKEQ. For the CDR3, the DNA is TGTGCCAGCAGCACGTCAGCAGCTAACTATGGCTACACCTTC. Translating gives CASSTSAANYGYTF.

This clonotype was picked up a small number of times. This sequence joins TRBV28 and TRBJ2-1, with D possibly TRBD2 on 5 matching bases. Germline CDR1 is MDHEN and CDR2 is SYDVKM. Between the trimmed V and J ends, which lost 5 bases and 4 bases, there was a span of 18 bases. The CDR3 sequence is 16 residues long. The CDR3 protein is CASSPRWSSPYNEQFF. Written as DNA, the CDR3 is TGTGCCAGCAGTCCCCGGTGGTCTAGCCCTTACAATGAGCAGTTCTTC.

This chain connects TRBV20-1 to TRBJ1-1; D not certain. The CDR3 has 12 amino acids. V was cut by 0 bases and J by 1 base, with 3 bases left in between. Germline loops: CDR1 DFQATT, CDR2 SNEGSKA (reference sequence). CDR3 in DNA: TGCAGTGCTAGAGATCCGAACACTGAAGCTTTCTTT. The encoded protein is CSARDPNTEAFF.

This clonotype was counted once. A much larger clone sits a single nucleotide away, making a read error possible. The chain employs TRBV20-1 and TRBJ2-7; perhaps TRBD2 as D (6 bases). CDR3 length: 12 amino acids. The germline V gene encodes CDR1 DFQATT and CDR2 SNEGSKA (reference sequence). The CDR3: CIARWGEREAYF. The CDR3 DNA reads TGCATTGCTAGATGGGGGGAGAGAGAGGCGTACTTC.

The chain carries TRBV28 and TRBJ1-6; D possibly corresponds to TRBD1 (6 bases). Per the germline V gene, CDR1 is MDHEN and CDR2 is SYDVKM. There are 14 residues in the CDR3. Trimming pared 8 bases from V and 6 bases from J, leaving 14 bases between. The CDR3 spells CASGPDSLNSPLHF. As DNA, the CDR3 is TGTGCCAGCGGTCCGGACAGTCTTAATTCACCCCTCCACTTT.

As regards this clonotype: One end of the junction is discordant with germline, which a read error may explain. This rearrangement joins TRBV28 to TRBJ1-5; TRBD1 matches at 7 bases. Germline-derived CDR1 and CDR2 are MDHEN and SYDVKM. The CDR3 covers 15 residues. DNA of the CDR3: TGTGCCAGCAGCTTATTGACAGGGAGCAATCAGCCCCAGCATTTT. It translates to CASSLLTGSNQPQHF. Looking up the rest from reference TRBV28 and TRBJ1-5 gives the full variable domain: DVKVTQSSRYLVKRTGEKVFLECVQDMDHENMFWYRQDPGLGLRLIYFSYDVKMKEKGDIPEGYSVSREKKERFSLILESASTNQTSMYLCASSLLTGSNQPQHFGDGTRLSIL.

The table lists this clonotype with a few counts. The chain uses TRBV2 and TRBJ1-1, with D perhaps matching TRBD1 (5 bases). Trimming shortened V by 6 bases and J by 3 bases, and 11 bases separated the two germline ends. CDR1 is SNHLY and CDR2 is FYNNEI in the germline V gene. The CDR3 runs 13 residues. CDR3 sequence: CASSAIRDTEAFF. The CDR3 DNA reads TGTGCCAGCAGCGCCATCAGGGACACTGAAGCTTTCTTT.

Turning to this clonotype: Given a much more abundant clone one base away, this may be a read error. Here the CDR3 reads CASSLNEQYF. CDR3 in DNA: TGTGCCAGCAGTTTGAACGAGCAGTACTTC. The J gene is TRBJ2-7, the V gene TRBV28; D call uncertain. Trimming took 3 bases from V and 5 from J, leaving 2 bases between them. The CDR3 runs 10 residues. CDR1 is MDHEN, CDR2 SYDVKM, per germline.

This clonotype was seen more than once but under ten times. Here the CDR3 reads CASSLLGTGRNYEQYF. In DNA, the CDR3 is TGTGCCAGCAGTCTACTCGGGACAGGGAGGAACTACGAGCAGTACTTC. This chain joins TRBV6-2 or TRBV6-3 and TRBJ2-7; 9 bases line up with TRBD1. After removal of 5 bases from V and 3 bases from J, the junction contained 11 bases not matched to a gene. Germline values: CDR1 MNHEY, CDR2 SVGEGT. The CDR3 is made up of 16 amino acids.

This chain links TRBV5-1 with TRBJ1-2; 10 bases are a match to TRBD1. Germline V gene sequence: CDR1 SGHRS, CDR2 YFSETQ. Trimming took 7 bases from V and 0 from J; bases not matched to a gene: 9. The CDR3 runs 16 residues. The chain's CDR3 is CASSGQGVDSNYGYTF. CDR3 coding DNA: TGCGCCAGCTCAGGACAGGGGGTCGATTCTAACTATGGCTACACCTTC.

Points on this clonotype: No conserved phenylalanine or tryptophan ends this CDR3, so it is likely a read error. The rearrangement links TRBV6-5 to TRBJ1-1; 7 nucleotides line up with TRBD1. J gave up 5 bases and V 8 bases, and 8 bases lay outside the gene matches. Germline V gene sequence: CDR1 MNHEY, CDR2 SVGAGI. CDR3 length: 13 residues. CDR3 coding DNA: TGTGCCAGCCTTCGGACAGGAACTACTGAAGCTTTCCTT. This codes for CASLRTGTTEAFL.

The rearrangement links TRBV6-1 to TRBJ2-3; 13 nucleotides agree with TRBD2. Germline assignment: CDR1 MNHNS and CDR2 SASEGT. This CDR3 has 16 residues. After removal of 7 bases from V and 2 bases from J, the junction contained 6 bases not matched to a gene. CDR3 DNA: TGTGCCAGCAACAAACTAGCGGGAGGGCTCACAGATACGCAGTATTTT. Translation gives CASNKLAGGLTDTQYF.

There are a few counts of this clonotype. The chain couples TRBV27 to TRBJ2-1, with TRBD2 matching over 10 bases. V trimming: 5 bases; J trimming: 6 bases; junction bases outside the gene matches: 16. There are 18 residues in the CDR3. Per germline, CDR1 MNHEY and CDR2 SMNVEV (reference sequence). CDR3 amino acids: CASSITAPWLAGANEQFF. DNA of the CDR3: TGTGCCAGCAGTATTACCGCCCCCTGGCTAGCGGGAGCCAATGAGCAGTTCTTC.

The CDR3 loop is CASRTRGVTEAFF. Written as DNA, the CDR3 is TGTGCCAGCAGGACGCGGGGTGTTACTGAAGCTTTCTTT. The V and J genes are TRBV2 and TRBJ1-1; D not certain. From germline, CDR1 is SNHLY and CDR2 FYNNEI. V lost 6 bases and J 5 bases, leaving 13 bases between the germline ends. This CDR3 region has 13 residues.

V is TRBV20-1 and J is TRBJ2-6; D uncertain. Germline assignment: CDR1 DFQATT and CDR2 SNEGSKA (reference sequence). Trimming stripped 3 bases from V and 0 bases from J, with 9 bases between. The CDR3 loop spans 15 amino acids. The CDR3 DNA reads as TGCAGTGCTAGTAAAGGCCTCTCTGGGGCCAACGTCCTGACTTTC. Translation: CSASKGLSGANVLTF.

In the case of this clonotype: This may be a read error, as it is one base from a much larger clone. The chain recombines TRBV28 with TRBJ1-1; 10 positions match TRBD1. Germline V gene data show CDR1 as MDHEN and CDR2 as SYDVKM. The CDR3 has 15 amino acids. The V segment lost 5 bases and the J segment 0 bases; nucleotides outside the gene matches: 3. The CDR3 loop reads CASSHGTGVNTEAFF. CDR3 DNA sequence: TGTGCCAGCAGTCATGGGACAGGGGTGAACACTGAAGCTTTCTTT.